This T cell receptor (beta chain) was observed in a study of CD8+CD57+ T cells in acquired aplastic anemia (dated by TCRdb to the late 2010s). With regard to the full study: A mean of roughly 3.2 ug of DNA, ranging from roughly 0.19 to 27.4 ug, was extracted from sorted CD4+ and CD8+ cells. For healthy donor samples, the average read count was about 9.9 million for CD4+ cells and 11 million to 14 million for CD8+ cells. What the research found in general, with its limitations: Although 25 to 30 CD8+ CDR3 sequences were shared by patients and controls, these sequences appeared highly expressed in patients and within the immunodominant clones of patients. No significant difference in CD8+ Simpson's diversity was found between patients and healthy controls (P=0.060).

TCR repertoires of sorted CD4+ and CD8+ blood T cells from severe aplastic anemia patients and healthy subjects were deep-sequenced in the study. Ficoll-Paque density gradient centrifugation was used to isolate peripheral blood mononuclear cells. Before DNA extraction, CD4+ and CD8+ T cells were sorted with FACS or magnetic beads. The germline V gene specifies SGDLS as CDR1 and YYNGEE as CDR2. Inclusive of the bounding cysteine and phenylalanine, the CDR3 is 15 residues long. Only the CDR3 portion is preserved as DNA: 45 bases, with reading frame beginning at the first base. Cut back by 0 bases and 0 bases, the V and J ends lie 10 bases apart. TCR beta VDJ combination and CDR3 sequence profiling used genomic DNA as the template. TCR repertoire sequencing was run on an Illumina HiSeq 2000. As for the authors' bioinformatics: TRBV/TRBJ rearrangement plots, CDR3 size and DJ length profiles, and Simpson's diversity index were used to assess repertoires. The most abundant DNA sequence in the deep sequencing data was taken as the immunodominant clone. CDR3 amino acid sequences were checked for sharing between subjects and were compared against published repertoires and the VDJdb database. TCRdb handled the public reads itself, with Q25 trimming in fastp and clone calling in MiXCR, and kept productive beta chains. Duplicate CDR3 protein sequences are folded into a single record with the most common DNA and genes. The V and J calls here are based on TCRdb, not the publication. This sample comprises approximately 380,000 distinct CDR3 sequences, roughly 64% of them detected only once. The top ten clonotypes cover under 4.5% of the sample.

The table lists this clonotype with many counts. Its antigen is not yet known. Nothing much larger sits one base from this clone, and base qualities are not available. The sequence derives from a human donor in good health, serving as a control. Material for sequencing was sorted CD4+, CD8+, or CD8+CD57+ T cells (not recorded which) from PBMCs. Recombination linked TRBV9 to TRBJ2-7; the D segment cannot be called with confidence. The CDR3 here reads CASSVEWRSSYEQYF. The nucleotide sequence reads TGTGCCAGCAGCGTAGAGTGGCGGAGCTCCTACGAGCAGTACTTC.